Below, 17 T cell receptor beta chains from the same sample are listed, as sequenced in a study of shared clonotypes between healthy human individuals (dated by TCRdb to 2020 to 2021). The method was the immunoSEQ multiplex PCR assay. TCRdb holds this immuneACCESS table with in-frame rearrangements only. Some clones are missing; in checked studies, unresolved V genes explain under half, and the rest has no known cause. The sample table records some 490,000 clones; more than 75% of these occur just once. The ten most abundant clones make up around 13% of the sample. The material sequenced was PBMCs. These TCRs come from a woman aged 40 to 49 in good health. Some clones in this sample may be carry-over from other donors' samples.

This clone occurred a few times. V gene TRBV2 combines with J gene TRBJ1-2; 7 nucleotides line up with TRBD1. The junction had 12 bases not matched to a gene; V was cut back by 7 bases and J by 4 bases. Germline CDR1 and CDR2: SNHLY and FYNNEI. The CDR3 sequence is 15 residues long. CDR3 sequence: CASKTQGVGSYGYTF. In DNA, the CDR3 is TGTGCCAGCAAAACCCAGGGGGTAGGGAGCTATGGCTACACCTTC. The full variable domain, its missing parts supplied by reference TRBV2 and TRBJ1-2, is EPEVTQTPSHQVTQMGQEVILRCVPISNHLYFYWYRQILGQKVEFLVSFYNNEISEKSEIFDDQFSVERPDGSNFTLKIRSTKLEDSAMYFCASKTQGVGSYGYTFGSGTRLTVV.

The chain has TRBV5-1 and TRBJ2-5; 13 bases match TRBD2. Germline CDR1 SGHRS, CDR2 YFSETQ. With V trimmed by 1 base and J by 5 bases, 5 bases remained unmatched. This CDR3 is built from 16 residues. This CDR3 is CASSLQGTSGMETQYF. CDR3 nucleotides: TGCGCCAGCAGCTTGCAAGGGACTAGCGGGATGGAGACCCAGTACTTC.

This clone has only one observation. CDR3 DNA: TGTGCCAGCAGCTTACCGGGAATTTACAATGAGCAGTTCTTC. It is translated as CASSLPGIYNEQFF. The chain has TRBV7-2 and TRBJ2-1, with a tentative D call TRBD2 (5 bases). The CDR3 sequence is 14 residues long. V lost 2 bases to trimming and J lost 4 bases, with 9 bases between them. Per germline, CDR1 SGHTA and CDR2 FQGNSA.

This chain uses TRBV15 with TRBJ1-4; 7 positions match TRBD1. Germline assignment: CDR1 LNHNV and CDR2 YYDKDF (reference sequence). Trimming removed 0 bases from V and 8 bases from J; junction bases left unmatched: 6. The CDR3 is 15 amino acids. The CDR3 is CATSRDPTGTEKLFF. The DNA of the CDR3 is TGTGCCACCAGCAGAGACCCGACAGGGACGGAAAAACTGTTTTTT.

The J gene is TRBJ1-2, the V gene TRBV27, with D perhaps matching TRBD1 (6 bases). This CDR3 has 14 amino acids. Germline V gives CDR1 MNHEY, CDR2 SMNVEV (reference sequence). Trimming pared 6 bases from V and 4 bases from J, leaving 15 bases between. The CDR3 region has the DNA TGTGCCAGCAGCCTGGGGGGCGCGGGCTATGGCTACACCTTC. The encoded protein is CASSLGGAGYGYTF.

V is TRBV4-3 and J is TRBJ2-5; D remains ambiguous. Trimming removed 1 base at V and 1 base at J, with 16 bases between. The CDR3 is 17 amino acids. Looked up from germline, CDR1 is LGHNA and CDR2 is YSLEER. In DNA form, the CDR3 reads TGCGCCAGCAGCCAAGCCCCCGGGCGGAACCCCCAAGAGACCCAGTACTTC. It encodes CASSQAPGRNPQETQYF.

Points on this clone: A far larger clone is just one base off, so this is likely a read error. The V call is TRBV6-4, the J call TRBJ2-1; D not certain. This CDR3 is built from 16 residues. Germline loops: CDR1 MRHNA, CDR2 SNTAGT. Trimming took 3 bases from V and 8 from J, leaving 20 bases between them. This chain's CDR3 is CASSDQSGQGVDEQFF. As DNA, the CDR3 is TGTGCCAGCAGTGATCAGTCTGGGCAAGGAGTCGATGAGCAGTTCTTC.

V gene TRBV27 combines with J gene TRBJ2-1; D is unresolved. The CDR3 is 12 amino acids. Deletions cut 8 bases from V and 5 bases from J, with 10 bases between. CDR1 is MNHEY and CDR2 is SMNVEV in the germline V gene (reference sequence). CDR3 nucleotide sequence: TGTGCCAGCTCAGGATACAACAATGAGCAGTTCTTC. Translated: CASSGYNNEQFF.

The V and J genes are TRBV30 and TRBJ1-4, with a tentative D call TRBD1 (5 bases). Germline V gives CDR1 GTSNPN, CDR2 SVGIG (reference sequence). V was cut by 4 bases and J by 2 bases, with 8 bases left in between. This CDR3 is 13 amino acids long. CDR3 bases: TGTGCCTGGAAGGGGTTGACTAATGAAAAACTGTTTTTT. It yields the protein CAWKGLTNEKLFF. The variable domain in full, with the rest retrieved from reference TRBV30 and TRBJ1-4, is SQTIHQWPATLVQPVGSPLSLECTVEGTSNPNLYWYRQAAGRGLQLLFYSVGIGQISSEVPQNLSASRPQDRQFILSSKKLLLSDSGFYLCAWKGLTNEKLFFGSGTQLSVL.

The sample holds a few counts of this clone. The J gene is TRBJ1-1, the V gene TRBV5-1; D is unresolved. Per the germline V gene, CDR1 is SGHRS and CDR2 is YFSETQ. The CDR3 loop spans 13 amino acids. Deletions cut 0 bases from V and 6 bases from J, with 9 bases between. CDR3 protein: CASSLGITAEAFF. The CDR3, as DNA: TGCGCCAGCAGCTTGGGAATAACAGCTGAAGCTTTCTTT.

The chain joins TRBV19 to TRBJ1-4; D possibly corresponds to TRBD1 (5 bases). This CDR3 is 14 amino acids long. V lost 2 bases and J 7 bases, leaving 11 bases between the germline ends. Germline CDR1 is LNHDA and CDR2 is SQIVND (reference sequence). Written as DNA, the CDR3 is TGTGCCAGTAGTATACCAGGGAACGGTGAAAAACTGTTTTTT. It codes for CASSIPGNGEKLFF.

This clone appeared a few times. The chain links TRBV2 to TRBJ1-1, with unresolved D. CDR1 SNHLY and CDR2 FYNNEI come from the germline V gene. The V end lost 4 bases, the J end lost 0 bases, and 12 bases lay between the germline ends. There are 15 residues in the CDR3. CDR3 nucleotide sequence: TGTGCCAGCAGTGTGTTACACAACATGAACACTGAAGCTTTCTTT. Its translation is CASSVLHNMNTEAFF.

With respect to this clone: The same CDR3 can be traced to other DNA sequences in this sample. The J gene is TRBJ2-5, the V gene TRBV29-1; D unclear. Germline V gene lookup returns CDR1 SQVTM and CDR2 ANQGSEA. CDR3 length: 15 amino acids. The ends were cut back, 7 bases at V and 1 base at J, with 19 bases in the middle. Here the CDR3 reads CSGVPRGVLQETQYF. Written as DNA, the CDR3 is TGCAGCGGGGTCCCACGTGGGGTCCTCCAAGAGACCCAGTACTTC.

The CDR3 DNA reads as TGTGCCACCAGCAGAAGTAACAGGGGGTCTAACACCGGGGAGCTGTTTTTT. Amino acids: CATSRSNRGSNTGELFF. V gene TRBV15 combines with J gene TRBJ2-2; 8 nucleotides line up with TRBD1. Germline V gene sequence: CDR1 LNHNV, CDR2 YYDKDF (reference sequence). The V and J ends lost 2 bases and 2 bases, in that order; junction bases with no gene match: 7. CDR3 length equals 17 residues.

The chain is built from TRBV6-5 and TRBJ1-1; D call uncertain. Trimming left V 5 bases short and J 3 bases short, with 13 bases between. Germline CDR1 reads MNHEY; CDR2 reads SVGAGI. The CDR3 is 14 amino acids. This CDR3 is CASSTPGGDTEAFF. The CDR3 bases are TGTGCCAGCAGTACTCCGGGCGGGGACACTGAAGCTTTCTTT.

This rearrangement joins TRBV28 to TRBJ1-5; the match to TRBD1 covers 8 bases. The germline V gene encodes CDR1 MDHEN and CDR2 SYDVKM. Trimming at V came to 6 bases and at J to 4 bases, leaving 8 bases not matched to a gene. CDR3 length equals 15 residues. CDR3 region: CASRGQGQVNQPQHF. CDR3 sequence (DNA): TGTGCCAGCAGGGGGCAGGGACAGGTAAATCAGCCCCAGCATTTT.

The V and J genes are TRBV19 and TRBJ2-7; tentative D call: TRBD1 (6 bases). Germline CDR1 LNHDA, CDR2 SQIVND (reference sequence). The CDR3 sequence is 13 residues long. The V and J ends lost 3 bases and 7 bases respectively, with 13 bases between them. CDR3 region: CASSMVRGREQYF. The CDR3 nucleotides read TGTGCCAGTAGTATGGTCAGGGGCCGAGAGCAGTACTTC.